This paragraph reports one T cell receptor beta chain. TCRdb keeps only in-frame clones here, not all; method: immunoSEQ multiplex PCR. The profile covers under 300,000 clones, with less than 90% appearing a single time and less than 3% taken by the ten largest. The CDR3 is 16 residues long. Germline V gives CDR1 LGHNA, CDR2 YNFKEQ. V was cut by 1 base and J by 0 bases, with 10 bases left in between. The data were taken from a study of blood T cell repertoires in COVID-19. This receptor was identified in a woman aged 45-60 years who had recovered from COVID-19. The gene calls are TRBV4-2 and TRBJ1-5, with TRBD1 as a possible D gene (5 bases). The sample consisted of PBMCs or T cells enriched from blood (not recorded which). CDR3 protein: CASSQGLGDSNQPQHF. The DNA of the CDR3 is TGTGCCAGCAGCCAAGGGTTAGGGGATAGCAATCAGCCCCAGCATTTT.